One and the same sample provided the 20 T cell receptor beta chains below, sequenced in a study of regulatory T cells in long-lasting Graves disease. Regarding time point: persistent/refractory GD, antithyroid drugs over 5 years with positive TRAb. PBMC RNA served as the TCR library source. Arm-PCR with iRepertoire HTBI primers amplified the CDR3 regions for these TCR beta libraries. TCRdb re-called the multiplex PCR reads through MiXCR, storing one row per CDR3 protein. Seen here are a few hundred thousand distinct CDR3 sequences, less than 25% observed once, and the top ten hold about a quarter. The sample was peripheral blood mononuclear cells (PBMCs), taken when the disease was refractory, from a patient treated with antithyroid drugs. These receptors came from a female donor with Graves disease.

This clonotype was counted a few times. The genes are TRBV30 and TRBJ2-7, with D tentatively TRBD2 (6 bases). The CDR3 extends over 13 amino acids. In germline, CDR1 is GTSNPN, CDR2 SVGIG (reference sequence). V gave up 3 bases and J gave up 0 bases, with 9 bases separating them. This CDR3 reads CAWRTRVSYEQYF. The CDR3 DNA is TGTGCCTGGAGGACTAGGGTCTCCTACGAGCAGTACTTC.

This clonotype was seen at least ten times. The chain uses TRBV11-2 and TRBJ1-6; unclear D gene. Germline CDR1 and CDR2: SGHAT and FQNNGV. CDR3 length: 16 residues. The V gene lost 2 bases and the J gene lost 5 bases, with 13 bases spanning the gap. The CDR3 protein is CASSLTGDTNNSPLHF. CDR3 in DNA: TGTGCCAGCAGCTTAACCGGCGACACCAATAATTCACCCCTCCACTTT.

Only a few counts were recorded for this clonotype. V usage is TRBV18 and J usage is TRBJ1-2, with 7 bases identical to TRBD1. The V gene's germline CDR1 is KGHSH and CDR2 LQKENI. The V and J ends lost 2 bases and 5 bases, in that order; junction bases with no gene match: 11. This CDR3 has 16 residues. The CDR3 nucleotides read TGTGCCAGCTCACCATTCGACCGACAGGGCACTTATGGCTACACCTTC. As protein: CASSPFDRQGTYGYTF. Looking up the rest from reference TRBV18 and TRBJ1-2 gives the full variable domain: NAGVMQNPRHLVRRRGQEARLRCSPMKGHSHVYWYRQLPEEGLKFMVYLQKENIIDESGMPKERFSAEFPKEGPSILRIQQVVRGDSAAYFCASSPFDRQGTYGYTFGSGTRLTVV.

The chain carries TRBV18 and TRBJ1-1; no clear D. V was pared by 5 bases and J by 3 bases, with 10 bases between. This CDR3 spans 13 amino acids. Germline values: CDR1 KGHSH, CDR2 LQKENI. For the CDR3, the DNA is TGTGCCAGCTCAATAAACGAATACACTGAAGCTTTCTTT. It yields the protein CASSINEYTEAFF.

The rearrangement joins TRBV7-8 to TRBJ2-1; 9 positions agree with TRBD1. Germline trimming cut 1 base from V and 5 bases from J; bases unmatched to any gene: 6. The CDR3 sequence is 16 residues long. CDR1 SGHVS and CDR2 FQNEAQ come from the germline V gene. CDR3 amino acids: CASSLVGQGRDNEQFF. CDR3 bases: TGTGCCAGCAGCTTAGTGGGACAGGGTAGGGACAATGAGCAGTTCTTC.

This sequence joins TRBV5-5 and TRBJ1-2; TRBD1 aligns across 7 bases. This CDR3 spans 14 amino acids. Trimming removed 3 bases from V and 8 bases from J; junction bases left unmatched: 10. CDR1 is SGHKS and CDR2 is YYEKEE in the germline V gene (reference sequence). This chain's CDR3 is CASSWGQPHEGYTF. The DNA of the CDR3 is TGTGCCAGCAGCTGGGGACAGCCTCATGAGGGCTACACCTTC.

This clonotype was counted ten times or more. The gene calls are TRBV20-1 and TRBJ1-2; the match to TRBD1 covers 7 bases. The length of the CDR3 is 13 residues. The J segment lost 4 bases and the V segment lost 3 bases, leaving 5 bases of the junction unmatched. Germline V CDR1 and CDR2: DFQATT, SNEGSKA (reference sequence). CDR3 region: CSASDRVGYGYTF. CDR3 nucleotide sequence: TGCAGTGCTAGTGACAGGGTCGGCTATGGCTACACCTTC.

This clonotype was seen ten or more times. This rearrangement joins TRBV10-1 to TRBJ2-2; possible D gene TRBD2, 5 bases. Trimming removed 7 bases at V and 1 base at J, with 10 bases between. The CDR3 spans 14 residues. Germline CDR1 WNHNN, CDR2 SYGVQD (reference sequence). The CDR3 region has the DNA TGCGCCAGCATTCTTGGACTGAACACCGGGGAGCTGTTTTTT. Translated, it gives CASILGLNTGELFF.

This clonotype was counted only a few times. The genes are TRBV29-1 and TRBJ2-4; D not resolved. Germline lookup yields CDR1 SQVTM and CDR2 ANQGSEA. Trimming left V 7 bases short and J 0 bases short, with 13 bases between. This CDR3 has 14 residues. For the CDR3, the DNA is TGCAGCGCCCTAGACACATTAGCCAAAAACATTCAGTACTTC. Protein product: CSALDTLAKNIQYF.

This clonotype was recorded at least ten times. The chain employs TRBV3-1 and TRBJ2-7; D is undetermined. There are 13 residues in the CDR3. V lost 0 bases, J lost 5 bases, and 8 bases lay in between. Germline V CDR1 and CDR2: LGHDT, YNNKEL (reference sequence). CDR3 in DNA: TGTGCCAGCAGCCAAGAGCTAGTTCACGAGCAGTACTTC. Encoded protein: CASSQELVHEQYF.

This clonotype occurred a few times. The chain couples TRBV29-1 to TRBJ1-2, with D unclear. The length of the CDR3 is 12 residues. Trimming removed 4 bases at V and 4 bases at J, with 10 bases between. Germline loops: CDR1 SQVTM, CDR2 ANQGSEA. CDR3 loop: CSVGVSLYGYTF. The CDR3 DNA is TGCAGCGTTGGGGTCAGTCTCTATGGCTACACCTTC.

This clonotype was seen a handful of times. The rearrangement uses TRBV2 and TRBJ2-7, with D possibly TRBD2 on 5 matching bases. The CDR3 extends over 15 amino acids. With 6 bases removed from V and 0 bases from J, the gap between germline ends came to 15 bases. Germline V CDR1 and CDR2: SNHLY, FYNNEI. CDR3 nucleotide sequence: TGTGCCAGCAGCCAGGACTCCTTACTCTCCTACGAGCAGTACTTC. Protein sequence: CASSQDSLLSYEQYF.

The table lists this clonotype with many counts. This chain connects TRBV12-3 or TRBV12-4 to TRBJ2-5; D is perhaps TRBD1 (6 bases). The CDR3 extends over 13 amino acids. Trimming stripped 5 bases from V and 5 bases from J, with 12 bases between. The DNA for the CDR3 is TGTGCCAGCAGTAGGACAGTCCGGGAGACCCAGTACTTC. Translated, it gives CASSRTVRETQYF.

This clonotype was observed a handful of times. The V and J genes are TRBV12-3 or TRBV12-4 and TRBJ2-3; 7 nucleotides agree with TRBD2. The CDR3 is 13 amino acids. The trim removed 8 bases at V and 0 bases at J, leaving 2 bases unmatched. CDR3 in DNA: TGTGCCAGCCACGGGGGGAGCACAGATACGCAGTATTTT. As protein: CASHGGSTDTQYF.

As for this clonotype: A much larger clone differs from this one at a single base, so this may be a read error. The chain carries TRBV29-1 and TRBJ1-1, with 7 nucleotides matching TRBD1. The CDR3 extends over 10 amino acids. The germline gives CDR1 SQVTM, CDR2 ANQGSEA. Here the CDR3 reads CSVRQGEALF. The CDR3 region has the DNA TGCAGCGTACGACAGGGAGAAGCTCTCTTT.

This clonotype occurred a few times. This chain joins TRBV14 and TRBJ2-7; possible D gene TRBD1, 6 bases. CDR3 length: 12 amino acids. Germline CDR1 SGHDN, CDR2 FVKESK. V dropped 5 bases and J dropped 6 bases, with 11 bases sitting between them. CDR3 DNA: TGTGCCAGCAGCTGGACAGAGACCGAGCAGTACTTC. Translation: CASSWTETEQYF.

This clonotype was recorded many times. The chain carries TRBV7-2 and TRBJ2-7; D might be TRBD2 (5 bases). Germline-derived CDR1 and CDR2 are SGHTA and FQGNSA. CDR3 length equals 13 residues. V gave up 3 bases and J gave up 6 bases, with 12 bases separating them. The CDR3 loop is CASSLTGSLEQYF. The CDR3 bases are TGTGCCAGCAGCTTGACGGGATCTCTCGAGCAGTACTTC.

The sample holds many counts of this clonotype. This chain joins TRBV6-1 and TRBJ2-3; 10 bases match TRBD2. There are 16 residues in the CDR3. V lost 6 bases, J lost 2 bases, and 8 bases stayed unmatched. Germline values: CDR1 MNHNS, CDR2 SASEGT. For the CDR3, the DNA is TGTGCCAGCAGACAACTAGCGGGGAGCCCCACAGATACGCAGTATTTT. Translation: CASRQLAGSPTDTQYF.

At least ten counts were recorded for this clonotype. V is TRBV28 and J is TRBJ2-7, with D unresolved. V lost 4 bases and J 3 bases, leaving 7 bases between the germline ends. The CDR3 consists of 12 residues. Germline V gene lookup returns CDR1 MDHEN and CDR2 SYDVKM. The CDR3 bases are TGTGCCAGCAGTTCACGTTACTACGAGCAGTACTTC. It specifies CASSSRYYEQYF.

Remarks on this clonotype: Compared with germline, one end of the junction differs, possibly owing to a read error. The rearrangement links TRBV28 to TRBJ2-7, with a possible D match to TRBD2 (6 bases). CDR1 and CDR2 (germline): MDHEN, SYDVKM. The CDR3 extends over 13 amino acids. CDR3 bases: TGTGCCAGCAATTTATTGGGGGGTTACGAGCAGTACTTC. Translating gives CASNLLGGYEQYF.